Presented here are 17 T cell receptor beta chains from one specimen sequenced in a study of blood T cell repertoires in COVID-19. Generated by immunoSEQ multiplex PCR, the TCRdb table keeps only in-frame clones and is missing some. Here the sample spans more than 95,000 clones, around 84% being singletons. The sequenced sample was peripheral blood. The origin of the receptors is a man aged 55 to 70 with acute or convalescent COVID-19.

The DNA for the CDR3 is TGTGCCAGCAGCGTCCAGGTTGGGGGGACGGGGGAGACCCAGTACTTC. The encoded protein is CASSVQVGGTGETQYF. The chain joins TRBV9 to TRBJ2-5; TRBD2 might be the D (6 bases). The CDR3 is 16 amino acids. Trimming shortened V by 2 bases and J by 5 bases, and 19 bases separated the two germline ends. Germline CDR1 SGDLS, CDR2 YYNGEE.

V and J are TRBV11-1 and TRBJ1-4; D remains unclear. CDR1 SGHAT and CDR2 FQDESV come from the germline V gene (reference sequence). This CDR3 is built from 14 residues. The ends were cut back, 4 bases at V and 2 bases at J, with 8 bases in the middle. The DNA of the CDR3 is TGTGCCAGCAGCTACGATGCGACTAATGAAAAACTGTTTTTT. Amino acid sequence: CASSYDATNEKLFF.

The V and J genes are TRBV29-1 and TRBJ2-6, with 7 bases matching TRBD1. The CDR3 is made up of 15 amino acids. Trimming removed 7 bases from V and 0 bases from J; junction bases left unmatched: 6. Germline-derived CDR1 and CDR2 are SQVTM and ANQGSEA. The CDR3 DNA is TGCAGCGCAAAGGGACAGCCCTCTGGGGCCAACGTCCTGACTTTC. It codes for CSAKGQPSGANVLTF.

The V gene is TRBV10-1, the J gene TRBJ2-7; 11 positions match TRBD2. Germline trimming cut 6 bases from V and 4 bases from J; bases unmatched to any gene: 5. The V gene's germline CDR1 is WNHNN and CDR2 SYGVQD (reference sequence). This CDR3 has 14 residues. DNA for the CDR3: TGCGCCAGCAGCAGACTAGCGGGATCATACGAGCAGTACTTC. This codes for CASSRLAGSYEQYF.

This rearrangement joins TRBV28 to TRBJ2-3; 15 nucleotides line up with TRBD2. Germline CDR1 and CDR2: MDHEN and SYDVKM. This CDR3 contains 15 residues. V gave up 6 bases and J gave up 4 bases; unmatched junction bases: 2. Here the CDR3 reads CASRRTSGRADTQYF. CDR3 in DNA: TGTGCCAGCAGGCGGACTAGCGGGAGGGCAGATACGCAGTATTTT.

The V gene is TRBV11-2, the J gene TRBJ1-6, with D uncertain. The CDR3 consists of 15 residues. Trimming left V 6 bases short and J 1 base short, with 10 bases between. The germline V gene encodes CDR1 SGHAT and CDR2 FQNNGV. In nucleotides, the CDR3 is TGTGCCAGCAGGTTCGACGGGTCCTATAATTCACCCCTCCACTTT. Protein: CASRFDGSYNSPLHF.

The J gene is TRBJ2-3, the V gene TRBV13; 10 positions match TRBD2. Germline CDR1 and CDR2: PRHDT and FYEKMQ (reference sequence). V lost 2 bases, J lost 4 bases, and 6 bases stayed unmatched. This CDR3 spans 16 amino acids. Written as DNA, the CDR3 is TGTGCCAGCAGCTTAACGGGCCTAGCGGGAGCAGATACGCAGTATTTT. It codes for CASSLTGLAGADTQYF.

V is TRBV6-4 and J is TRBJ2-3, with TRBD2 matching 10 bases. V was clipped by 6 bases and J by 2 bases; unmatched bases: 5. The V gene's germline CDR1 is MRHNA and CDR2 SNTAGT. This CDR3 has 15 residues. CDR3 amino acids: CASSPSGRDTDTQYF. The CDR3 DNA follows: TGTGCCAGCAGCCCCAGCGGGAGGGACACAGATACGCAGTATTTT.

V usage is TRBV27 and J usage is TRBJ1-2; 7 bases line up with TRBD1. Germline V gene data show CDR1 as MNHEY and CDR2 as SMNVEV (reference sequence). There are 13 residues in the CDR3. V shed 9 bases, J shed 8 bases, and the junction held 12 bases outside the gene matches. CDR3 coding DNA: TGTGCCAGTACAACAGGGGATCGTGGAGGCTACACCTTC. It encodes CASTTGDRGGYTF.

This sequence joins TRBV7-8 and TRBJ2-4; 8 bases are shared with TRBD2. With V trimmed by 4 bases and J by 4 bases, 3 bases remained unmatched. The germline V gene has CDR1 SGHVS and CDR2 FQNEAQ. The CDR3 is made up of 14 amino acids. The CDR3 region is CASSSTGGKNIQYF. As DNA, the CDR3 is TGTGCCAGCAGCTCCACGGGGGGGAAAAACATTCAGTACTTC.

This chain links TRBV29-1 with TRBJ2-7; TRBD2 is a possible D gene (5 bases). There are 13 residues in the CDR3. Germline V gives CDR1 SQVTM, CDR2 ANQGSEA. V gave up 2 bases and J gave up 3 bases, with 11 bases separating them. DNA of the CDR3: TGCAGCGTTGAATCGGACTCTAACTACGAGCAGTACTTC. It translates to CSVESDSNYEQYF.

The V gene is TRBV11-2, the J gene TRBJ1-3, with D perhaps matching TRBD1 (5 bases). The germline V gene has CDR1 SGHAT and CDR2 FQNNGV. Trimming stripped 6 bases from V and 4 bases from J, with 16 bases between. This CDR3 spans 15 amino acids. This chain's CDR3 is CASRPGRGKGNTIYF. Here the CDR3 DNA reads TGTGCCAGCAGGCCCGGGAGGGGAAAAGGAAACACCATATATTTT.

The chain has TRBV6-6 and TRBJ2-7; D is possibly TRBD1 (6 bases). Germline V gives CDR1 MNHNY, CDR2 SVGAGI (reference sequence). CDR3 length equals 14 residues. Trimming shortened V by 0 bases and J by 3 bases, and 9 bases separated the two germline ends. The CDR3 reads CASSYSEGGYEQYV. The CDR3 DNA follows: TGTGCCAGCAGTTACTCGGAAGGGGGCTACGAGCAGTACGTC.

The gene calls are TRBV6-4 and TRBJ1-2; possible D gene TRBD1, 6 bases. The CDR3 is 14 amino acids. Germline V gives CDR1 MRHNA, CDR2 SNTAGT. Deletions cut 7 bases from V and 2 bases from J, with 14 bases between. The CDR3 sequence is CASTFQQGNYGYTF. DNA for the CDR3: TGTGCCAGCACCTTCCAACAGGGAAACTATGGCTACACCTTC.

This clone was seen a few times. The CDR3 region is CASSQTGVNYGYTF. CDR3 in DNA: TGTGCCAGCAGCCAAACAGGGGTTAACTATGGCTACACCTTC. This chain uses TRBV7-2 with TRBJ1-2; 7 bases agree with TRBD1. CDR3 size: 14 residues. With V trimmed by 5 bases and J by 1 base, 4 bases remained unmatched. Germline CDR1 is SGHTA and CDR2 is FQGNSA.

The chain joins TRBV19 to TRBJ1-1; 8 bases line up with TRBD1. CDR3 size: 17 residues. Germline CDR1 reads LNHDA; CDR2 reads SQIVND (reference sequence). Losses at the gene ends were 4 bases for V and 0 bases for J; bases not matched to a gene: 10. The CDR3 here is CASSTNRDRFMNTEAFF. DNA of the CDR3: TGTGCCAGTAGTACCAACCGGGACAGGTTTATGAACACTGAAGCTTTCTTT.

This sequence joins TRBV5-6 and TRBJ2-7, with 9 nucleotides matching TRBD2. Unmatched junction bases numbered 18, after V lost 4 bases and J lost 4 bases. The CDR3 loop spans 18 amino acids. The germline V gene has CDR1 SGHDT and CDR2 YYEEEE. The CDR3 loop reads CASSLLASGNALLYEQYF. The CDR3 DNA sequence: TGTGCCAGCAGCCTGTTGGCTAGCGGGAATGCTCTACTTTACGAGCAGTACTTC. Using reference TRBV5-6 and TRBJ2-7 for the parts outside the CDR3, the full variable domain is DAGVTQSPTHLIKTRGQQVTLRCSPKSGHDTVSWYQQALGQGPQFIFQYYEEEERQRGNFPDRFSGHQFPNYSSELNVNALLLGDSALYLCASSLLASGNALLYEQYFGPGTRLTVT.